This TCR beta chain was sequenced in a study of shared T cell receptors in the human thymus. Per the germline V gene, CDR1 is SGDLS and CDR2 is YYNGEE. The CDR3 runs to 17 residues. With 4 bases clipped from V and 7 bases from J, the junction kept 13 bases outside the gene matches. This table comes from immunoSEQ multiplex PCR, and its TCRdb copy is limited to in-frame clones, with some not included. The sample has about 660,000 clones, approximately 87% seen once. This sample also belongs to another study, concerning human thymus T cells. From that study: Healthy Finnish infants undergoing corrective surgery for congenital heart defects provided the donor material. Thymus pieces cut out during corrective heart surgery were the tissue that was used. Repertoires sampled from thymus and blood appeared biased in V and J gene usage. As related research reported, thymic repertoires overlapped highly among unrelated individuals.

This clonotype was obtained from a boy in the first two years of life with a congenital heart defect. The chain links TRBV9 to TRBJ2-2; TRBD2 aligns across 10 bases. The source material was thymocytes. The CDR3 DNA reads TGTGCCAGCAGCCGAGTCGCTAGCGGGAGTCGGGGCGGGGAGCTGTTTTTT. This gives the protein CASSRVASGSRGGELFF. The whole variable domain, remainder taken from reference TRBV9 and TRBJ2-2, is DSGVTQTPKHLITATGQRVTLRCSPRSGDLSVYWYQQSLDQGLQFLIQYYNGEERAKGNILERFSAQQFPDLHSELNLSSLELGDSALYFCASSRVASGSRGGELFFGEGSRLTVL.